This is a list of T cell receptor beta chains from one sample in a study of blood T cell repertoires in COVID-19. Data came from immunoSEQ multiplex PCR; TCRdb stores just in-frame clones and leaves some out. This table holds under 250,000 clones, roughly 88% found once. The specimen was peripheral blood. These receptors came from a man aged 50 or older with COVID-19, enrolled during active disease. The CDR3 runs from the conserved cysteine through the conserved F or W. The D gene is left open where the match is weak. Clone size is stated in some rows and not others, as once, few, many or a class when expanded.

.,.,TRBJ1-2,TRBV5-1,CASSLLGPGYGYTF,TGCGCCAGCAGCTTGCTTGGGCCAGGCTATGGCTACACCTTC
.,TRBD2,TRBJ2-7,TRBV6-6,CASSTGTKRGEQYF,TGTGCCAGCAGTACCGGGACTAAACGTGGGGAGCAGTACTTC
.,.,TRBJ2-3,TRBV7-8,CASSLAIKGGGTDTQYF,TGTGCCAGCAGCTTAGCGATAAAGGGCGGGGGCACAGATACGCAGTATTTT
once,.,TRBJ2-4,TRBV6-5,CASSMEGSAKNIQYF,TGTGCCAGCTCTATGGAGGGATCAGCCAAAAACATTCAGTACTTC
.,TRBD1,TRBJ1-2,TRBV5-1,CASSFPGQGAWGYTF,TGCGCCAGCAGCTTCCCTGGACAGGGGGCGTGGGGCTACACCTTC
.,TRBD1,TRBJ1-2,TRBV7-2,CASSLVGARGDGYTF,TGTGCCAGCAGCTTAGTGGGGGCCAGGGGGGATGGCTACACCTTC
once,.,TRBJ1-6,TRBV21-1,CASSKCETGAHSPLHF,TGTGCCAGCAGCAAATGCGAGACAGGAGCCCATTCACCCCTCCACTTT
few,TRBD2,TRBJ2-3,TRBV9,CASSALAGTSTDTQYF,TGTGCCAGCAGCGCTTTAGCGGGGACTAGCACAGATACGCAGTATTTT
.,.,TRBJ2-4,TRBV18,CASSPPGDSLAKNIQYF,TGTGCCAGCTCACCACCGGGAGACTCCTTAGCCAAAAACATTCAGTACTTC
.,TRBD2,TRBJ2-7,TRBV6-2/TRBV6-3,CASSHPLLVAGLFSYEQYF,TGTGCCAGCAGTCACCCGCTTCTGGTAGCGGGGCTATTTTCCTACGAGCAGTACTTC
.,TRBD1,TRBJ1-1,TRBV6-5,CASSPGQGLNTEAFF,TGTGCCAGCAGCCCGGGACAGGGGTTGAACACTGAAGCTTTCTTT
.,.,TRBJ1-2,TRBV5-4,CASSPSATDYGYTF,TGTGCCAGCAGCCCATCCGCAACGGACTATGGCTACACCTTC
.,TRBD2,TRBJ2-1,TRBV5-1,CASSATSGIYNEQFF,TGCGCCAGCAGCGCCACTAGCGGTATCTACAATGAGCAGTTCTTC
.,TRBD1,TRBJ2-3,TRBV18,CASSLGQGADTQYF,TGTGCCAGCTCACTTGGACAGGGGGCAGATACGCAGTATTTT
.,TRBD1,TRBJ2-7,TRBV7-9,CASSHPWDRGLYEQYF,TGTGCCAGCAGCCACCCCTGGGACAGGGGCCTCTACGAGCAGTACTTC
.,.,TRBJ2-7,TRBV18,CASSLRDYEQYF,TGTGCCAGCTCACTCAGGGACTACGAGCAGTACTTC
.,TRBD1,TRBJ1-5,TRBV7-2,CASSLWTGSNQPQHF,TGTGCCAGCAGCTTGTGGACAGGGAGCAATCAGCCCCAGCATTTT
.,.,TRBJ2-7,TRBV11-2,CASSPQGGSYEQYF,TGTGCCAGCAGCCCACAGGGAGGGTCCTACGAGCAGTACTTC
.,.,TRBJ1-5,TRBV5-6,CASSLWQSNQPQHF,TGTGCCAGCAGCTTGTGGCAGAGCAATCAGCCCCAGCATTTT
.,TRBD1,TRBJ2-1,TRBV18,CASSPGTVYNEQFF,TGTGCCAGCTCACCGGGGACAGTCTACAATGAGCAGTTCTTC
few,TRBD1,TRBJ2-7,TRBV7-3,CASSLDRAYEQYF,TGTGCCAGCAGCTTAGACAGGGCCTACGAGCAGTACTTC
.,.,TRBJ1-1,TRBV12-3/TRBV12-4,CASSFAGTTEAFF,TGTGCCAGCAGTTTTGCGGGGACCACTGAAGCTTTCTTT
.,.,TRBJ2-7,TRBV6-1,CASSERFSGGEQYF,TGTGCCAGCAGTGAACGGTTTTCGGGTGGCGAGCAGTACTTC
.,.,TRBJ1-4,TRBV7-2,CASSKEGATNEKLFF,TGTGCCAGCAGCAAAGAGGGCGCAACTAATGAAAAACTGTTTTTT
.,.,TRBJ2-1,TRBV4-1,CASSPRLTPNEQFF,TGCGCCAGCAGCCCGAGGCTCACTCCTAATGAGCAGTTCTTC
.,TRBD1,TRBJ1-6,TRBV7-2,CASSQGQGRPLHF,TGTGCCAGCAGTCAGGGACAGGGGAGACCCCTCCACTTT
.,TRBD1,TRBJ2-4,TRBV7-9,CASSLGQGVDKNIQYF,TGTGCCAGCAGCTTGGGACAGGGGGTCGACAAAAACATTCAGTACTTC
.,.,TRBJ1-2,TRBV5-4,CASSGDSNYGYTF,TGTGCCAGCAGTGGGGACTCTAACTATGGCTACACCTTC
.,.,TRBJ1-3,TRBV19,CATSASSGNTIYF,TGTGCCACCTCAGCGAGCTCTGGAAACACCATATATTTT
.,TRBD2,TRBJ2-7,TRBV5-1,CASSLGTSGTYEQYF,TGCGCCAGCAGCTTGGGGACTAGCGGGACCTACGAGCAGTACTTC
.,TRBD1,TRBJ1-6,TRBV2,CASNTGGWYSPLHF,TGTGCCAGCAACACAGGGGGCTGGTATTCACCCCTCCACTTT
.,.,TRBJ1-3,TRBV6-5,CASSREGGRGNTIYF,TGTGCCAGCAGCCGGGAGGGGGGGCGCGGAAACACCATATATTTT
.,.,TRBJ2-1,TRBV7-8,CASSSLGASYNEQFF,TGTGCCAGCAGCTCCTTGGGGGCCTCCTACAATGAGCAGTTCTTC
.,.,TRBJ1-6,TRBV15,CATSEVVHNSPLHF,TGTGCCACCAGCGAGGTAGTGCATAATTCACCCCTCCACTTT
few,TRBD2,TRBJ2-7,TRBV18,CASSLGLEAYEQYF,TGTGCCAGCTCACTCGGACTAGAAGCCTACGAGCAGTACTTC
.,TRBD1,TRBJ2-3,TRBV5-4,CASSTTGGEATTSTDTQYF,TGTGCCAGCAGTACTACAGGGGGCGAGGCGACAACTAGCACAGATACGCAGTATTTT
.,TRBD1,TRBJ1-3,TRBV2,CASSSQGLGNTIYF,TGTGCCAGCAGCTCACAGGGGTTAGGAAACACCATATATTTT